The 26 T cell receptor beta chains in this list originate from one sample, sequenced in a study of T cell changes during pregnancy in multiple sclerosis. Data came from immunoSEQ multiplex PCR; TCRdb stores just in-frame clones and leaves some out. This repertoire shows approximately 40,000 clones, about 90% found once; its top ten account for 12%. The sample here was CD8+ T cells from peripheral blood mononuclear cells, taken after pregnancy. The receptors were gathered from a female donor with multiple sclerosis, enrolled in a pregnancy study.

This clone showed up just once. V usage is TRBV28 and J usage is TRBJ2-1; 8 bases agree with TRBD2. This CDR3 spans 17 amino acids. Germline V gives CDR1 MDHEN, CDR2 SYDVKM. The V gene end was trimmed by 5 bases and the J gene end by 5 bases; junction bases not matched to a gene: 14. The CDR3 DNA sequence: TGTGCCAGCAGTGTTTCTCCCGGGACTAGTTGGGACAATGAGCAGTTCTTC. Amino acids: CASSVSPGTSWDNEQFF. The full variable domain, its missing parts supplied by reference TRBV28 and TRBJ2-1, is DVKVTQSSRYLVKRTGEKVFLECVQDMDHENMFWYRQDPGLGLRLIYFSYDVKMKEKGDIPEGYSVSREKKERFSLILESASTNQTSMYLCASSVSPGTSWDNEQFFGPGTRLTVL.

This clone was recorded once. CDR3 sequence: CASRPRQGGQPQHF. The CDR3 DNA is TGTGCCAGCAGACCCCGACAGGGGGGTCAGCCCCAGCATTTT. The rearrangement uses TRBV28 and TRBJ1-5; 9 bases match TRBD1. The CDR3 has 14 residues. V lost 6 bases to trimming and J lost 6 bases; unmatched junction nucleotides: 6. Germline V gene lookup returns CDR1 MDHEN and CDR2 SYDVKM.

The chain recombines TRBV27 with TRBJ2-7, with 8 bases fitting TRBD1. The trim removed 2 bases at V and 2 bases at J, leaving 8 bases unmatched. The CDR3 is 16 amino acids. Germline values: CDR1 MNHEY, CDR2 SMNVEV (reference sequence). In nucleotides, the CDR3 is TGTGCCAGCAGTTTAGCTGGGACAGGAGATCCCTACGAGCAGTACTTC. Translation gives CASSLAGTGDPYEQYF.

V and J are TRBV7-2 and TRBJ2-3; 11 bases match TRBD2. There are 15 residues in the CDR3. CDR1 is SGHTA and CDR2 is FQGNSA in the germline V gene. The trim removed 2 bases at V and 3 bases at J, leaving 1 base unmatched. The CDR3 region has the DNA TGTGCCAGCAGCTTAACTAGCGGGAGTACAGATACGCAGTATTTT. Protein product: CASSLTSGSTDTQYF.

V usage is TRBV14 and J usage is TRBJ2-2; perhaps TRBD1 as D (6 bases). The CDR3 is 14 residues long. Deletions cut 5 bases from V and 3 bases from J, with 10 bases between. Germline CDR1 reads SGHDN; CDR2 reads FVKESK. The CDR3 nucleotides are TGTGCCAGCAGCGGCAGGGGTTACACCGGGGAGCTGTTTTTT. Protein product: CASSGRGYTGELFF.

The rearrangement uses TRBV7-9 and TRBJ2-7; D not certain. The CDR3 consists of 13 residues. V was cut by 1 base and J by 2 bases, with 6 bases left in between. Germline CDR1 SEHNR, CDR2 FQNEAQ (reference sequence). CDR3 nucleotides: TGTGCCAGCAGCTTAGAGCTGACCTACGAGCAGTACTTC. It codes for CASSLELTYEQYF.

V is TRBV14 and J is TRBJ2-5, with 11 bases fitting TRBD2. The trim removed 4 bases at V and 4 bases at J, leaving 5 bases unmatched. Germline V lookup: CDR1 SGHDN, CDR2 FVKESK. The CDR3 runs to 15 residues. The CDR3: CASSLQLAGVETQYF. CDR3 DNA sequence: TGTGCCAGCAGCCTTCAACTAGCGGGGGTAGAGACCCAGTACTTC.

This clone has a handful of counts. V gene TRBV2 combines with J gene TRBJ2-3, with TRBD2 as a possible D gene (7 bases). V was trimmed by 1 base and J by 0 bases, leaving 17 bases between them. CDR3 length: 18 residues. CDR1 and CDR2 (germline): SNHLY, FYNNEI. CDR3 sequence: CASSEVYRGAQSTDTQYF. In DNA form, the CDR3 reads TGTGCCAGCAGTGAAGTTTATCGGGGGGCCCAGAGCACAGATACGCAGTATTTT.

CDR3 in amino acids: CASSLNSGDTGYGYTF. CDR3 DNA sequence: TGTGCCAGCAGTTTAAATTCCGGCGACACGGGGTATGGCTACACCTTC. The rearrangement joins TRBV27 to TRBJ1-2; D remains unclear. This CDR3 is built from 16 residues. Trimming left V 2 bases short and J 5 bases short, with 18 bases between. Germline CDR1 and CDR2: MNHEY and SMNVEV (reference sequence).

The V gene is TRBV14, the J gene TRBJ2-7, with D possibly TRBD1 on 6 matching bases. V gave up 0 bases and J gave up 4 bases, with 10 bases separating them. This CDR3 contains 14 residues. The germline CDR1 and CDR2 sequences are SGHDN and FVKESK. The CDR3 protein is CASSQDFRGYEQYF. The CDR3 DNA reads as TGTGCCAGCAGCCAAGATTTCAGGGGTTACGAGCAGTACTTC. Together with reference TRBV14 and TRBJ2-7, the CDR3 gives the full variable domain: EAGVTQFPSHSVIEKGQTVTLRCDPISGHDNLYWYRRVMGKEIKFLLHFVKESKQDESGMPNNRFLAERTGGTYSTLKVQPAELEDSGVYFCASSQDFRGYEQYFGPGTRLTVT.

This chain connects TRBV6-6 to TRBJ1-4; 9 positions match TRBD1. From germline, CDR1 is MNHNY and CDR2 SVGAGI (reference sequence). The CDR3 covers 16 residues. Trimming removed 4 bases from V and 7 bases from J; junction bases left unmatched: 10. Written as DNA, the CDR3 is TGTGCCAGCAGTTCCGAGCCACAGGGGGCACTTGAAAAACTGTTTTTT. Translating gives CASSSEPQGALEKLFF.

The J gene is TRBJ1-2, the V gene TRBV2, with D unresolved. Germline V gene data show CDR1 as SNHLY and CDR2 as FYNNEI. The V end lost 10 bases, the J end lost 0 bases, and 3 bases lay between the germline ends. This CDR3 is 10 amino acids long. Written as DNA, the CDR3 is TGTGCCATCGCTAACTATGGCTACACCTTC. It is translated as CAIANYGYTF.

The rearrangement links TRBV9 to TRBJ2-7; D might be TRBD1 (7 bases). Trimming took off 3 bases at V and 1 base at J, with 17 bases between the two ends. Germline assignment: CDR1 SGDLS and CDR2 YYNGEE. This CDR3 region has 16 residues. The CDR3 DNA reads TGTGCCAGCAGCGCGGGGACTCAGGGGGGTTCCTACGAGCAGTACTTC. Protein product: CASSAGTQGGSYEQYF. The full variable domain, rest sourced from reference TRBV9 and TRBJ2-7, is DSGVTQTPKHLITATGQRVTLRCSPRSGDLSVYWYQQSLDQGLQFLIQYYNGEERAKGNILERFSAQQFPDLHSELNLSSLELGDSALYFCASSAGTQGGSYEQYFGPGTRLTVT.

This clone was detected only a few times. This chain connects TRBV7-9 to TRBJ1-4; 9 bases agree with TRBD1. Trimming took 0 bases from V and 6 from J; bases not matched to a gene: 2. The CDR3 extends over 15 amino acids. Germline CDR1 SEHNR, CDR2 FQNEAQ (reference sequence). The CDR3 DNA reads TGTGCCAGCAGCTTAGCGGACAGGGGAGATGAAAAACTGTTTTTT. Translating gives CASSLADRGDEKLFF.

In its sample, this clone was seen once. This rearrangement joins TRBV5-1 to TRBJ2-1, with 9 bases fitting TRBD1. The germline gives CDR1 SGHRS, CDR2 YFSETQ. J was trimmed by 5 bases and V by 2 bases; bases with no gene match: 5. The CDR3 has 15 residues. CDR3 coding DNA: TGCGCCAGCAGCTTCCGGGACAGGGTTAACAATGAGCAGTTCTTC. Its translation is CASSFRDRVNNEQFF.

CDR3 sequence reads: CASSQSPLNTQGKGRLGNTIYF. CDR3 coding DNA: TGCGCCAGCAGTCAATCGCCCCTTAATACCCAGGGGAAGGGGCGCCTTGGAAACACCATATATTTT. The chain joins TRBV23-1 to TRBJ1-3, with a weak D call TRBD1 (6 bases). TRBV23-1 is given ORF status, its function remaining uncertain. This CDR3 has 22 amino acids. V was shortened by 0 bases and J by 3 bases, with 30 bases between the two germline ends.

On this clone: This same CDR3 is encoded by further DNA sequences in the sample. The chain combines TRBV27 with TRBJ1-5; D unclear. The CDR3 extends over 13 amino acids. Trimming stripped 5 bases from V and 0 bases from J, with 5 bases between. CDR1 is MNHEY and CDR2 is SMNVEV in the germline V gene (reference sequence). This chain's CDR3 is CASSPLSNQPQHF. Here the CDR3 DNA reads TGTGCCAGCAGTCCCCTTAGCAATCAGCCCCAGCATTTT.

The chain links TRBV5-6 to TRBJ2-5; no reliable D call. The CDR3 length is 13 residues. V gave up 0 bases and J gave up 10 bases, with 13 bases separating them. Germline lookup yields CDR1 SGHDT and CDR2 YYEEEE. CDR3 nucleotide sequence: TGTGCCAGCAGCTTGGGAGCCAGAGAGGACCAGTACTTC. It specifies CASSLGAREDQYF.

This rearrangement joins TRBV11-3 to TRBJ2-2; TRBD2 matches at 8 bases. Trimming at V came to 5 bases and at J to 7 bases, leaving 9 bases not matched to a gene. The CDR3 is 15 residues long. The V gene's germline CDR1 is SGHNT and CDR2 YENEEA. CDR3 region: CASSTGGGADGELFF. In DNA form, the CDR3 reads TGTGCCAGCAGCACGGGAGGGGGGGCGGACGGGGAGCTGTTTTTT.

The chain uses TRBV27 and TRBJ2-2, with TRBD1 identical over 7 bases. This CDR3 is 16 amino acids long. After removal of 5 bases from V and 0 bases from J, the junction contained 6 bases not matched to a gene. Germline values: CDR1 MNHEY, CDR2 SMNVEV (reference sequence). CDR3 region: CASSPRQGANTGELFF. CDR3 coding DNA: TGTGCCAGCAGTCCACGACAGGGAGCGAACACCGGGGAGCTGTTTTTT.

The V and J genes are TRBV7-6 and TRBJ1-2; 9 nucleotides agree with TRBD1. This CDR3 comprises 14 residues. Germline CDR1 is SGHVS and CDR2 is FNYEAQ. Trimming cost V 5 bases and J 2 bases; bases outside gene matches: 3. CDR3 sequence (DNA): TGTGCCAGCAGCACCGGGACAGGGAACTATGGCTACACCTTC. Translated: CASSTGTGNYGYTF. Full variable domain (remainder filled in from reference TRBV7-6 and TRBJ1-2): GAGVSQSPRYKVTKRGQDVALRCDPISGHVSLYWYRQALGQGPEFLTYFNYEAQQDKSGLPNDRFSAERPEGSISTLTIQRTEQRDSAMYRCASSTGTGNYGYTFGSGTRLTVV.

CDR3 loop: CASSDSGDSFTDTQYF. The CDR3, as DNA: TGTGCCAGCAGTGACTCCGGGGACAGTTTCACAGATACGCAGTATTTT. The chain carries TRBV6-4 and TRBJ2-3, with 7 nucleotides matching TRBD1. Germline V gene sequence: CDR1 MRHNA, CDR2 SNTAGT. V lost 0 bases and J lost 2; bases outside the gene matches: 5. The CDR3 is 16 residues long.

V usage is TRBV7-8 and J usage is TRBJ1-1; 7 nucleotides match TRBD1. Germline CDR1 SGHVS, CDR2 FQNEAQ. The CDR3 totals 14 residues. Trimming removed 1 base from V and 5 bases from J; junction bases left unmatched: 4. The CDR3 reads CASSLGRGRTEAFF. As DNA, the CDR3 is TGTGCCAGCAGCTTAGGCAGGGGGAGGACTGAAGCTTTCTTT.

The chain uses TRBV7-8 and TRBJ2-1; 10 bases fit TRBD2. CDR3 length: 15 residues. With 5 bases clipped from V and 8 bases from J, the junction kept 9 bases outside the gene matches. From germline, CDR1 is SGHVS and CDR2 FQNEAQ. The CDR3 region is CASSPWRSGRDEQFF. The CDR3 nucleotides are TGTGCCAGCAGCCCCTGGAGGAGCGGGAGGGATGAGCAGTTCTTC. Variable domain in full (rest from reference TRBV7-8 and TRBJ2-1): GAGVSQSPRYKVAKRGQDVALRCDPISGHVSLFWYQQALGQGPEFLTYFQNEAQLDKSGLPSDRFFAERPEGSVSTLKIQRTQQEDSAVYLCASSPWRSGRDEQFFGPGTRLTVL.

CDR3 region: CASSAGTANSPLHF. CDR3 bases: TGTGCCAGCAGTGCCGGGACAGCTAATTCACCCCTCCACTTT. The chain uses TRBV27 and TRBJ1-6; 7 bases fit TRBD1. This CDR3 region has 14 residues. V gave up 5 bases and J gave up 6 bases; unmatched junction bases: 4. CDR1 and CDR2 (germline): MNHEY, SMNVEV (reference sequence).

The V call is TRBV7-8, the J call TRBJ1-2, with D possibly matching TRBD1 (5 bases). Germline CDR1 SGHVS, CDR2 FQNEAQ. The CDR3 extends over 13 amino acids. Trimming left V 1 base short and J 6 bases short, with 9 bases between. CDR3 sequence: CASSLEQVHGYTF. The CDR3 DNA sequence: TGTGCCAGCAGCTTAGAACAGGTCCATGGCTACACCTTC.